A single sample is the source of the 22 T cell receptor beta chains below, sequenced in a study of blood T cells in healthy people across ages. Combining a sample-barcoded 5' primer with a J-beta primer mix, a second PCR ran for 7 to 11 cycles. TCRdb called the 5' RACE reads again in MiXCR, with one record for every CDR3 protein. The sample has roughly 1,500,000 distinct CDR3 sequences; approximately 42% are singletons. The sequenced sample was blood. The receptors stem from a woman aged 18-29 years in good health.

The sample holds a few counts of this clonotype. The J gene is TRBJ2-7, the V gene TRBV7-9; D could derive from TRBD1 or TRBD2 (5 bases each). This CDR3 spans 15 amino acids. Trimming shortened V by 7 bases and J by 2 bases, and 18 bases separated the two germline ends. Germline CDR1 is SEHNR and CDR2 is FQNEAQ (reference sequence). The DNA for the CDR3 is TGTGCCAGCATCAGAGAGGACGGGGCGGCCTACGAGCAGTACTTC. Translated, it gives CASIREDGAAYEQYF.

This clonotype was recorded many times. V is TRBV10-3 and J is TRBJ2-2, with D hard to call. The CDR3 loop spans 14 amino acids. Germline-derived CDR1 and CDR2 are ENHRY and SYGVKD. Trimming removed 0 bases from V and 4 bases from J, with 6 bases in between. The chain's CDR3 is CAISESRTTGELFF. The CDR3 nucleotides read TGTGCCATCAGTGAGTCTCGTACCACCGGGGAGCTGTTTTTT.

CDR3 nucleotides: TGTGCCAGCAGTTTAGCGGGACTTCATACAGATACGCAGTATTTT. As protein: CASSLAGLHTDTQYF. The chain is built from TRBV12-3 or TRBV12-4 and TRBJ2-3; the D gene is possibly TRBD2 (6 bases). V lost 0 bases to trimming and J lost 3 bases, with 10 bases between them. The CDR3 is 15 residues long.

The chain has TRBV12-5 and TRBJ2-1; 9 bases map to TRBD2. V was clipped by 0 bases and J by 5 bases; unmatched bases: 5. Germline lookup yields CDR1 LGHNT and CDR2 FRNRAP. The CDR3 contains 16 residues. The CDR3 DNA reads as TGTGCTAGTGGTTTGGTACTCGGCGGGAGGGACAATGAGCAGTTCTTC. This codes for CASGLVLGGRDNEQFF.

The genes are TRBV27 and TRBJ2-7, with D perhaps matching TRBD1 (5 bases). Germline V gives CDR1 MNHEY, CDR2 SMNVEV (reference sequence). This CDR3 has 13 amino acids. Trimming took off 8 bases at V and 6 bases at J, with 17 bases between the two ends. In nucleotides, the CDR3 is TGTGCCAGCGCGCCCCTGACAGTGCCCGAGCAGTACTTC. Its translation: CASAPLTVPEQYF.

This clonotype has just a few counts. CDR3 DNA: TGCGCCAGCAGCTTCATGGACATTTCCTACAATGAGCAGTTCTTC. Its protein is CASSFMDISYNEQFF. The chain joins TRBV5-1 to TRBJ2-1; TRBD1 might be the D (5 bases). The ends were cut back, 2 bases at V and 1 base at J, with 10 bases in the middle. CDR1 is SGHRS, CDR2 YFSETQ, per germline. The CDR3 is made up of 15 amino acids.

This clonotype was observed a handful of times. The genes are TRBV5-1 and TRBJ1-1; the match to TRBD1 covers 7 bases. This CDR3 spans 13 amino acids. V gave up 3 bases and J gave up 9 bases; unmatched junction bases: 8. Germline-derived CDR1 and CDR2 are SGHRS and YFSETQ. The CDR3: CASSSGQTNQAFF. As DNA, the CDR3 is TGCGCCAGCAGCTCGGGACAGACAAATCAAGCTTTCTTT.

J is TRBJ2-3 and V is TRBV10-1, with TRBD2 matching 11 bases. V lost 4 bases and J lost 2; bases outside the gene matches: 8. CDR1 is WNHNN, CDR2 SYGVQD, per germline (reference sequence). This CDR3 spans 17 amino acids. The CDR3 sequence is CASSGTGTSGLTDTQYF. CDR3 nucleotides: TGCGCCAGCAGTGGTACCGGGACTAGCGGACTCACAGATACGCAGTATTTT.

The CDR3 protein is CSARQDSRETQYF. In DNA, the CDR3 is TGCAGTGCTAGACAGGACAGCAGGGAGACCCAGTACTTC. The chain uses TRBV20-1 and TRBJ2-7, with D perhaps matching TRBD1 (6 bases). TRBJ2-5 matches the DNA end more closely, so the J call is doubtful. This CDR3 has 13 residues. CDR1 and CDR2 from the germline V gene are DFQATT and SNEGSKA (reference sequence).

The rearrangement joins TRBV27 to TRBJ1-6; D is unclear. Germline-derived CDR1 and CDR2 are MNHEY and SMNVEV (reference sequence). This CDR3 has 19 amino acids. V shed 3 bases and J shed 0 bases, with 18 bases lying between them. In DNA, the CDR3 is TGTGCCAGCAGTTTGGTTCACCGGACGGCCAGCTCCTATAATTCACCCCTCCACTTT. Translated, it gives CASSLVHRTASSYNSPLHF.

The DNA of the CDR3 is TGTGCCAGCTCTAGAACGGGGGGGGGCACTGAAGCTTTCTTT. Amino acids: CASSRTGGGTEAFF. The V gene is TRBV9, the J gene TRBJ1-1; tentative D call: TRBD1 (5 bases). Between the trimmed V and J ends, which lost 7 bases and 4 bases, there was a span of 17 bases. CDR3 length: 14 residues. Germline values: CDR1 SGDLS, CDR2 YYNGEE.

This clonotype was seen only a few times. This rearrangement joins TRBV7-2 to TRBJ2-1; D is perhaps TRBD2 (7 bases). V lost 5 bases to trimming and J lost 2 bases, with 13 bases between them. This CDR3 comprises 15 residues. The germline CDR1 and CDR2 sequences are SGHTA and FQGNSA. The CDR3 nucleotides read TGTGCCAGCAGCCTCCGGGGGGCTACCTACAATGAGCAGTTCTTC. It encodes CASSLRGATYNEQFF.

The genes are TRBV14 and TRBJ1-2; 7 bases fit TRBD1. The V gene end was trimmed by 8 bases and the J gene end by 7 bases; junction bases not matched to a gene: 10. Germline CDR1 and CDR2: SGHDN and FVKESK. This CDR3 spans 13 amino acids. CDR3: CASSQGKNRGYTF. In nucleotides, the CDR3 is TGTGCCAGCTCACAGGGGAAGAATCGTGGCTACACCTTC.

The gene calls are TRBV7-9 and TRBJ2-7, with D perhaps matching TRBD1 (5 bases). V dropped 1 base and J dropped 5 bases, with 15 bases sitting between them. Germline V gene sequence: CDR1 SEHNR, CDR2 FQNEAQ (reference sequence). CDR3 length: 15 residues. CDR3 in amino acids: CASSLVARVMDEQYF. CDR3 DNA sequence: TGTGCCAGCAGCTTAGTAGCCAGGGTCATGGACGAGCAGTACTTC.

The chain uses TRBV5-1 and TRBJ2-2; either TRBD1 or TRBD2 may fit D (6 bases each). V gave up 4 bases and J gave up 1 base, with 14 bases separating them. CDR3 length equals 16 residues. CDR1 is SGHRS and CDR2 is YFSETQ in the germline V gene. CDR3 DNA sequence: TGCGCCAGCAGCCCCTGGGGGGCCGAGAACACCGGGGAGCTGTTTTTT. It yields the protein CASSPWGAENTGELFF. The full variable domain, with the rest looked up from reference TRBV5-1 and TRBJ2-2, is KAGVTQTPRYLIKTRGQQVTLSCSPISGHRSVSWYQQTPGQGLQFLFEYFSETQRNKGNFPGRFSGRQFSNSRSEMNVSTLELGDSALYLCASSPWGAENTGELFFGEGSRLTVL.

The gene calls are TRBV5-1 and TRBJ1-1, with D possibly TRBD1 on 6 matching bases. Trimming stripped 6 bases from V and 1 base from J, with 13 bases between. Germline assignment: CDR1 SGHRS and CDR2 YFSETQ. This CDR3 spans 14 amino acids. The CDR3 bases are TGCGCCAGCAACCAACAGGGCCCGAACACTGAAGCTTTCTTT. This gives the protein CASNQQGPNTEAFF.

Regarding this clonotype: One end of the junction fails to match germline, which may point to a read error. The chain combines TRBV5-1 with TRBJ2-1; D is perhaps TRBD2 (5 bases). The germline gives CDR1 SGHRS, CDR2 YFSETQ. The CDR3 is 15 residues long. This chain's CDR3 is CASSLWADSYDEQFF. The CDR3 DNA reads TGCGCCAGCAGCTTATGGGCGGACTCCTACGATGAGCAGTTCTTC.

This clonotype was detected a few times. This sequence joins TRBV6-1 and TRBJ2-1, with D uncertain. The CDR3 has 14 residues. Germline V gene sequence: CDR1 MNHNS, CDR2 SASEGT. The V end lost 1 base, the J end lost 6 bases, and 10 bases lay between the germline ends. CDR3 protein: CASSEDVALNEQFF. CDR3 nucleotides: TGTGCCAGCAGTGAAGATGTAGCCCTCAATGAGCAGTTCTTC.

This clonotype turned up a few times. The CDR3 reads CAISESGASYADTQYF. CDR3 DNA: TGTGCCATCAGTGAGTCCGGGGCTAGCTACGCAGATACGCAGTATTTT. The chain recombines TRBV10-3 with TRBJ2-3; D may match TRBD1 or TRBD2 (5 bases each). The CDR3 loop spans 16 amino acids. Germline V gene sequence: CDR1 ENHRY, CDR2 SYGVKD. Trimming stripped 0 bases from V and 4 bases from J, with 14 bases between.

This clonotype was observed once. This CDR3 is CASSNRGNEQFF. DNA of the CDR3: TGTGCCAGCAGTAACAGGGGAAATGAGCAGTTCTTC. The genes are TRBV2 and TRBJ2-1, with 7 bases lining up with TRBD1. CDR1 SNHLY and CDR2 FYNNEI come from the germline V gene. This CDR3 has 12 amino acids. Germline trimming cut 5 bases from V and 7 bases from J; bases unmatched to any gene: 2.

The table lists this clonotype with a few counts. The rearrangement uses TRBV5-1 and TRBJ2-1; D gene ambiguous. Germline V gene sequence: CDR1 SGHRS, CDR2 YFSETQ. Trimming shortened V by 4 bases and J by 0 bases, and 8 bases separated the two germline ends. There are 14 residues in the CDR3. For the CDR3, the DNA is TGCGCCAGCAGCGCGGACCGCTCCTACAATGAGCAGTTCTTC. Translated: CASSADRSYNEQFF.

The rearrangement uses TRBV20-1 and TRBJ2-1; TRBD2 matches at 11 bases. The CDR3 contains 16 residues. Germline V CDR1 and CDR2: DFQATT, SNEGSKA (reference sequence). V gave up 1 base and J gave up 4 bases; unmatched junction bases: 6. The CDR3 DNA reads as TGCAGTGCTAGAGCCACTTCTAGCGGGGGGTACAATGAGCAGTTCTTC. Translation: CSARATSSGGYNEQFF.